This is a list of T cell receptor beta chains from one sample in a study of T cell responses to AZD1222 COVID-19 vaccine. Generated by immunoSEQ multiplex PCR, the TCRdb table keeps only in-frame clones and is missing some. The data contain some 130,000 clones, approximately 95% of them singletons. This material consisted of peripheral blood, taken 28 days after the second AZD1222 dose. Source of these receptors: an adult who received the AZD1222 COVID-19 vaccine. Both conserved end residues are part of each CDR3. The D gene is left open where the match is weak. Not all rows give a size; the values are once, few, many and, for expanded clones, a class.

D gene	V gene	J gene	clone size	CDR3 DNA	CDR3 protein
NA	TRBV7-9	TRBJ1-6	NA	TGTGCCAGCAGGGGTCCCCTGGTTTCACCCCTCCACTTT	CASRGPLVSPLHF
NA	TRBV5-5	TRBJ1-1	NA	TGTGCCAGTAGCGAGGATTTGGCCACTGAAGCTTTCTTT	CASSEDLATEAFF
TRBD2	TRBV5-1	TRBJ2-3	NA	TGCGCCAGCAGCTTCGGGGGGGCCACAGATACGCAGTATTTT	CASSFGGATDTQYF
NA	TRBV6-1	TRBJ1-2	NA	TGTGCCAGCAGTGAAGGTTTGAGAAGAGTGAATGGCTACACCTTC	CASSEGLRRVNGYTF
NA	TRBV25-1	TRBJ1-2	NA	TGTGCCAGCAGTCTTTCCGGGGGGGCTGTCTATGGCTACACCTTC	CASSLSGGAVYGYTF
NA	TRBV5-8	TRBJ2-7	NA	TGTGCCAGCAGCTTTTTGGTCTCCTACGAGCAGTACTTC	CASSFLVSYEQYF
NA	TRBV5-1	TRBJ1-1	NA	TGCGCCAGCAGCTCCAAACCGTCGACAGGATACACTGAAGCTTTCTTT	CASSSKPSTGYTEAFF
NA	TRBV27	TRBJ2-7	NA	TGTGCCAGCAGTTTAAGCAGATTGGGGGGTTACGAGCAGTACTTC	CASSLSRLGGYEQYF
TRBD1	TRBV19	TRBJ1-1	once	TGTGCCAGTAGTATGGAGGGGGCCGGCACTGAAGCTTTCTTT	CASSMEGAGTEAFF
NA	TRBV27	TRBJ2-5	NA	TGTGCCAGCAGTTTATCCAGGGGGGACCAAGAGACCCAGTACTTC	CASSLSRGDQETQYF
NA	TRBV5-1	TRBJ2-5	NA	TGCGCCAGCAGCGCGGGGTCTACTGGGATACAAGAGACCCAGTACTTC	CASSAGSTGIQETQYF
TRBD2	TRBV28	TRBJ2-6	NA	TGTGCCAGCAGTTTATCGGGAGGGCACGGGGCCAACGTCCTGACTTTC	CASSLSGGHGANVLTF
TRBD1	TRBV2	TRBJ2-6	NA	TGTGCCAGCAGTAGCCCCAGGGGGATTAGCTCTGGGGCCAACGTCCTGACTTTC	CASSSPRGISSGANVLTF
NA	TRBV7-6	TRBJ2-3	NA	TGTGCCAGCAGCTTGATGTCGTCTCGGACCGATACGCAGTATTTT	CASSLMSSRTDTQYF
NA	TRBV27	TRBJ2-6	NA	TGTGCCAGCAGTACCGGACGGTCTCTAGGGGCCAACGTCCTGACTTTC	CASSTGRSLGANVLTF
NA	TRBV6-5	TRBJ1-6	NA	TGTGCCAGCAGTTCTCGAAGTTCACCCCTCCACTTT	CASSSRSSPLHF
NA	TRBV4-2	TRBJ1-1	NA	TGTGCCAGCAGCCAAGTTGGGCAGGGGAGGGACACTGAAGCTTTCTTT	CASSQVGQGRDTEAFF
NA	TRBV25-1	TRBJ1-5	NA	TGTGCCAGCAGTGAATATTACGGGAATCAGCCCCAGCATTTT	CASSEYYGNQPQHF
NA	TRBV6-2/TRBV6-3	TRBJ2-2	NA	TGTGCCAGCAGTTACCCGAGTGGGACCGGGGAGCTGTTTTTT	CASSYPSGTGELFF
NA	TRBV15	TRBJ1-5	NA	TGTGCCACCAGCAGAGGGGGCCTCAGCAATCAGCCCCAGCATTTT	CATSRGGLSNQPQHF
TRBD1	TRBV9	TRBJ2-3	NA	TGTGCCAGCAGCGGATGGACAGGGGAGGCAGATACGCAGTATTTT	CASSGWTGEADTQYF
NA	TRBV6-5	TRBJ1-5	NA	TGTGCCAGCAGTTATCGGCAGGGGAGCCAGCCCCAGCATTTT	CASSYRQGSQPQHF
NA	TRBV30	TRBJ1-1	NA	TGTGCCACAGCGTGGGACACTGAAGCTTTCTTT	CATAWDTEAFF
NA	TRBV7-2	TRBJ2-2	NA	TGTGCCAGCAGGGGGGGACAAACTAACACCGGGGAGCTGTTTTTT	CASRGGQTNTGELFF
TRBD1	TRBV6-4	TRBJ1-6	NA	TGTGCCAGCAGGACAGGGTTAAATTCACCCCTCCACTTT	CASRTGLNSPLHF
TRBD1	TRBV5-1	TRBJ1-4	NA	TGCGCCAGCAGCAAAGGCCCTTTTACAGGGGCCACTAATGAAAAACTGTTTTTT	CASSKGPFTGATNEKLFF
NA	TRBV7-2	TRBJ1-2	NA	TGTGCCAGCAGCTTTTTCCGGGCACAGGGAAGGGGAGAAAACACCTTC	CASSFFRAQGRGENTF
NA	TRBV19	TRBJ1-1	NA	TGTGCTACCCACCGGAACACTGAAGCTTTCTTT	CATHRNTEAFF
NA	TRBV28	TRBJ1-6	NA	TGTGCCAGCAGTCTTACAGGGCAAGTGTCACCCCTCCACTTT	CASSLTGQVSPLHF
NA	TRBV4-1	TRBJ1-1	NA	TGCGCCAGCAGCCTTAGGTGGGCGAACACTGAAGCTTTCTTT	CASSLRWANTEAFF
NA	TRBV5-6	TRBJ1-2	NA	TGTGCCAGCAGCACCCCAACTGACTATGGCTACACCTTC	CASSTPTDYGYTF
TRBD2	TRBV7-7	TRBJ2-2	NA	TGTGCTAGCAGCTTAGCGGGAAATGGGGAGCTGTTTTTT	CASSLAGNGELFF
NA	TRBV18	TRBJ2-1	NA	TGTGCCAGCTCACCCCGTTCCCAATCTTACAATGAGCAGTTCTTC	CASSPRSQSYNEQFF
TRBD2	TRBV7-3	TRBJ2-1	NA	TGTGCCAGCAGCTTAAGCGGGGGGGCCTCCTACAATGAGCAGTTCTTC	CASSLSGGASYNEQFF
TRBD1	TRBV29-1	TRBJ1-6	NA	TGCAGCGTAGGGACAGGGACTCTATCTTCACCCCTCCACTTT	CSVGTGTLSSPLHF
NA	TRBV2	TRBJ2-4	NA	TGTGCCAGCAGTGAGATGGGGGGGGCTCTCAACATTCAGTACTTC	CASSEMGGALNIQYF
TRBD1	TRBV30	TRBJ1-5	once	TGTGCCTGTGGGACAGATAGCAATCAGCCCCAGCATTTT	CACGTDSNQPQHF
NA	TRBV5-1	TRBJ1-1	NA	TGCGCCAGCAGCTTGGAGGGGGACCCTAACACTGAAGCTTTCTTT	CASSLEGDPNTEAFF
NA	TRBV18	TRBJ1-1	NA	TGTGCCAGCTCACCACGGGGCCAGAGGGGGGACACTGAAGCTTTCTTT	CASSPRGQRGDTEAFF
TRBD1	TRBV9	TRBJ1-3	NA	TGTGCCAGCAGCGCGGGGTCATCCGGGACAGGGTCTGGAAACACCATATATTTT	CASSAGSSGTGSGNTIYF
NA	TRBV11-2	TRBJ1-2	NA	TGTGCCAGCAGCTCCCGTCAGGGGAACTATGGCTACACCTTC	CASSSRQGNYGYTF
TRBD1	TRBV5-4	TRBJ1-2	NA	TGTGCCAGCAGCCCAGGTGGGCTTGGACAGGGGGTGGGCTATGGCTACACCTTC	CASSPGGLGQGVGYGYTF
NA	TRBV19	TRBJ1-2	NA	TGTGCCAGTAGTATAGATACATTTGGGGGTGGAGGCTACACCTTC	CASSIDTFGGGGYTF
NA	TRBV5-4	TRBJ1-4	NA	TGTGCCAGCAGCACAGGCGGGACTCGGGAAAAACTGTTTTTT	CASSTGGTREKLFF
TRBD1	TRBV6-6	TRBJ1-6	NA	TGTGCCAGCTTCCGGGACAGGGGTCCCCTCCACTTT	CASFRDRGPLHF
NA	TRBV15	TRBJ1-2	once	TGTGCCACCAGCAGAGATGGGGCCCTGCAAGACAACTATGGCTACACCTTC	CATSRDGALQDNYGYTF
NA	TRBV5-1	TRBJ2-1	NA	TGCGCCAGCAGCTACTTACAAGTTGGCAATGAGCAGTTCTTC	CASSYLQVGNEQFF
NA	TRBV3-1/TRBV3-2	TRBJ2-7	NA	TGTGCCAGCAGCCGGGGCTGCTACGAGCAGTACTTC	CASSRGCYEQYF
NA	TRBV5-1	TRBJ2-5	NA	TGCGCCAGCAGCTTGTCCGGGGGAAACCTCCAAGAGACCCAGTACTTC	CASSLSGGNLQETQYF
NA	TRBV5-6	TRBJ1-2	once	TGTGCCAGCAGCCTCATCGGGGGGGAGACCTACTATGGCTACACCTTC	CASSLIGGETYYGYTF
NA	TRBV5-4	TRBJ1-6	NA	TGTGCCAGCAGCTTAGCGACCAGCAGCCGTTCACCCCTCCACTTT	CASSLATSSRSPLHF